The present entry profiles one TCR beta chain with its context. The sample comes from a study of blood T cell repertoires in COVID-19. Assay used: immunoSEQ multiplex PCR; TCRdb lists only in-frame clones, some missing. This sample yields 60,000 to 90,000 clones, of which around 83% are seen a single time; approximately 20% belongs to the top ten. This sequence originates from a woman in her fifties or sixties with acute or convalescent COVID-19. Source material: peripheral blood.

DNA for the CDR3: TGTGCCAGCAGTCCAACCGGGACAGGGGGTTTTTACTACACCTTC. As protein: CASSPTGTGGFYYTF. The genes are TRBV6-5 and TRBJ1-2; TRBD1 matches at 11 bases. Germline V gives CDR1 MNHEY, CDR2 SVGAGI. The CDR3 runs to 15 residues. J lost 10 bases, V lost 5 bases, and 12 bases had no gene match.